The text below deals with one T cell receptor (beta chain). Germline CDR1 SGHTS, CDR2 YDEGEE. The CDR3 contains 12 residues. Trimming shortened V by 5 bases and J by 9 bases, and 14 bases separated the two germline ends. This sample stems from a study of control samples from healthy donors and cancer patients. The table came from immunoSEQ multiplex PCR; TCRdb's copy has only in-frame clones and leaves some out. There are approximately 150,000 clones in the sample; nearly 96% occur only once, and just over 1% lies in the top ten. This clonotype was obtained from a woman in her twenties or thirties in good health. This rearrangement joins TRBV5-8 to TRBJ2-5; tentative D call: TRBD2 (5 bases). Input material: blood. Written as DNA, the CDR3 is TGTGCCAGCAGTTTGAGTTGGACTCCCCAGTACTTC. Encoded protein: CASSLSWTPQYF. Variable domain in full (rest from reference TRBV5-8 and TRBJ2-5): EAGVTQSPTHLIKTRGQQATLRCSPISGHTSVYWYQQALGLGLQFLLWYDEGEERNRGNFPPRFSGRQFPNYSSELNVNALELEDSALYLCASSLSWTPQYFGPGTRLLVL.